The 20 T cell receptor beta chains below were found in one sample sequenced in a study of cytomegalovirus exposure and HLA in healthy donors. The PCR ran on 60 Vbeta and 13 Jbeta primers. TCRdb's copy holds only in-frame clones and misses some; the assay was immunoSEQ multiplex PCR. The sample contains tens of thousands of clones, around 74% of which appear only once. Sequencing used PBMCs. The receptors originated from a man younger than 40 in good health and CMV-seronegative.

The rearrangement joins TRBV30 to TRBJ1-6, with 7 positions matching TRBD1. The CDR3 consists of 15 residues. The J segment lost 5 bases and the V segment lost 4 bases, leaving 8 bases of the junction unmatched. CDR1 and CDR2 (germline): GTSNPN, SVGIG (reference sequence). The CDR3 region has the DNA TGTGCCTGGAAGAGTAAGGGACAGCATAATTCACCCCTCCACTTT. Protein sequence: CAWKSKGQHNSPLHF.

The V call is TRBV5-1, the J call TRBJ2-7, with 11 nucleotides matching TRBD1. The CDR3 consists of 16 residues. The germline V gene has CDR1 SGHRS and CDR2 YFSETQ. The junction had 9 bases not matched to a gene; V was cut back by 5 bases and J by 2 bases. The CDR3: CASRPVPGQGAYEQYF. CDR3 in DNA: TGCGCCAGCAGACCCGTGCCGGGACAGGGGGCCTACGAGCAGTACTTC.

The V call is TRBV11-1, the J call TRBJ1-1; D is perhaps TRBD1 (6 bases). The CDR3 sequence is 14 residues long. Germline values: CDR1 SGHAT, CDR2 FQDESV (reference sequence). Trimming took 3 bases from V and 1 from J, leaving 9 bases between them. The CDR3 DNA follows: TGTGCCAGCAGCTTCATACAGGGGAACACTGAAGCTTTCTTT. Translation: CASSFIQGNTEAFF.

The rearrangement links TRBV29-1 to TRBJ2-2; 12 bases fit TRBD1. J gave up 6 bases and V 7 bases, and 6 bases lay outside the gene matches. The germline gives CDR1 SQVTM, CDR2 ANQGSEA. The CDR3 consists of 14 residues. The CDR3 region has the DNA TGCAGCGCAAGGGACAGGGGGCTCGCCGGGGAGCTGTTTTTT. This gives the protein CSARDRGLAGELFF.

V usage is TRBV15 and J usage is TRBJ1-2, with TRBD1 matching 7 bases. V was clipped by 0 bases and J by 4 bases; unmatched bases: 8. The CDR3 sequence is 16 residues long. Germline CDR1 reads LNHNV; CDR2 reads YYDKDF (reference sequence). The CDR3 region is CATSRDRQGDVYGYTF. The CDR3, as DNA: TGTGCCACCAGCAGAGATCGGCAGGGGGACGTCTATGGCTACACCTTC.

The genes are TRBV5-6 and TRBJ1-5; perhaps TRBD1 as D (6 bases). This CDR3 region has 16 residues. CDR1 is SGHDT and CDR2 is YYEEEE in the germline V gene. Trimming cost V 0 bases and J 5 bases, with 15 bases left between them. CDR3: CASSLEGGGGDQPQHF. The CDR3 DNA reads TGTGCCAGCAGCTTGGAAGGCGGGGGCGGCGATCAGCCCCAGCATTTT.

The chain employs TRBV29-1 and TRBJ2-1; TRBD2 matches at 15 bases. The CDR3 sequence is 14 residues long. With V trimmed by 4 bases and J by 7 bases, 2 bases remained unmatched. Germline loops: CDR1 SQVTM, CDR2 ANQGSEA. The CDR3 loop is CSVAGLAGGNEQFF. The CDR3 DNA follows: TGCAGCGTTGCTGGACTAGCGGGGGGGAATGAGCAGTTCTTC.

This clone was observed a single time. CDR3: CASTWTGGTDTQYF. In DNA form, the CDR3 reads TGTGCCAGCACCTGGACAGGGGGCACAGATACGCAGTATTTT. The chain joins TRBV7-9 to TRBJ2-3, with 9 bases that match TRBD1. CDR3 size: 14 residues. V shed 7 bases and J 1 base; nucleotides not matched to a gene: 3. CDR1 is SEHNR and CDR2 is FQNEAQ in the germline V gene (reference sequence).

The rearrangement uses TRBV2 and TRBJ2-2; D gene ambiguous. The germline V and J ends were trimmed by 4 bases and 4 bases, with 4 bases remaining between them. This CDR3 is 12 amino acids long. CDR1 and CDR2 (germline): SNHLY, FYNNEI. The CDR3 is CASSGVTGELFF. CDR3 in DNA: TGTGCCAGCAGTGGAGTCACCGGGGAGCTGTTTTTT.

The rearrangement joins TRBV9 to TRBJ2-3, with 7 bases fitting TRBD1. Germline CDR1 reads SGDLS; CDR2 reads YYNGEE. V was pared by 4 bases and J by 1 base, with 9 bases of the junction left unmatched. The CDR3 spans 16 residues. The CDR3 DNA reads as TGTGCCAGCAGCCTCCGACAGGGTATCGGCACAGATACGCAGTATTTT. It yields the protein CASSLRQGIGTDTQYF. The full variable domain, completed using reference TRBV9 and TRBJ2-3, is DSGVTQTPKHLITATGQRVTLRCSPRSGDLSVYWYQQSLDQGLQFLIQYYNGEERAKGNILERFSAQQFPDLHSELNLSSLELGDSALYFCASSLRQGIGTDTQYFGPGTRLTVL.

The chain combines TRBV30 with TRBJ1-5; TRBD1 matches at 7 bases. CDR3 size: 13 residues. From germline, CDR1 is GTSNPN and CDR2 SVGIG (reference sequence). The V gene end was trimmed by 1 base and the J gene end by 6 bases; junction bases not matched to a gene: 3. The CDR3 DNA sequence: TGTGCCTGGAGTGGTGACAGGGTTCAGCCCCAGCATTTT. It specifies CAWSGDRVQPQHF.

The chain has TRBV5-1 and TRBJ1-6; D is perhaps TRBD1 (6 bases). Germline V gene lookup returns CDR1 SGHRS and CDR2 YFSETQ. The CDR3 extends over 16 amino acids. Trimming removed 7 bases from V and 0 bases from J, with 14 bases in between. CDR3 in amino acids: CASAEQGNSYNSPLHF. CDR3 nucleotides: TGCGCCAGCGCTGAACAGGGCAACTCCTATAATTCACCCCTCCACTTT. Looking up the rest from reference TRBV5-1 and TRBJ1-6 gives the full variable domain: KAGVTQTPRYLIKTRGQQVTLSCSPISGHRSVSWYQQTPGQGLQFLFEYFSETQRNKGNFPGRFSGRQFSNSRSEMNVSTLELGDSALYLCASAEQGNSYNSPLHFGNGTRLTVT.

The genes are TRBV11-2 and TRBJ2-7; the D is unclear. The V end was cut by 0 bases, the J end by 4 bases, with 13 bases between. This CDR3 has 15 residues. Germline V gene data show CDR1 as SGHAT and CDR2 as FQNNGV. The CDR3 here is CASSLDRGLPYEQYF. CDR3 nucleotides: TGTGCCAGCAGCTTAGATCGAGGTCTTCCTTACGAGCAGTACTTC.

The chain couples TRBV7-9 to TRBJ2-4; no definite D call. The germline V and J ends were trimmed by 5 bases and 0 bases, with 11 bases remaining between them. CDR3 length equals 15 residues. CDR1 SEHNR and CDR2 FQNEAQ come from the germline V gene (reference sequence). The CDR3 coding sequence is TGTGCCAGCAGCCCACCACAGTTAGCCAAAAACATTCAGTACTTC. Protein product: CASSPPQLAKNIQYF. Variable domain in full (rest from reference TRBV7-9 and TRBJ2-4): DTGVSQNPRHKITKRGQNVTFRCDPISEHNRLYWYRQTLGQGPEFLTYFQNEAQLEKSRLLSDRFSAERPKGSFSTLEIQRTEQGDSAMYLCASSPPQLAKNIQYFGAGTRLSVL.

The genes are TRBV19 and TRBJ2-1; 12 bases line up with TRBD2. The V gene's germline CDR1 is LNHDA and CDR2 SQIVND (reference sequence). V gave up 6 bases and J gave up 0 bases; unmatched junction bases: 0. The CDR3 consists of 15 residues. CDR3 protein: CASRTSGSSYNEQFF. The CDR3 DNA sequence: TGTGCCAGTAGGACTAGCGGGAGCTCCTACAATGAGCAGTTCTTC.

The J gene is TRBJ2-1, the V gene TRBV11-2; 8 bases align to TRBD2. Germline CDR1 reads SGHAT; CDR2 reads FQNNGV. The CDR3 totals 16 residues. The V and J ends lost 1 base and 0 bases, in that order; junction bases with no gene match: 2. The CDR3 loop is CASSLAGGSSYNEQFF. DNA for the CDR3: TGTGCCAGCAGCTTAGCGGGAGGGAGCTCCTACAATGAGCAGTTCTTC.

This chain connects TRBV19 to TRBJ2-3; 12 nucleotides match TRBD2. Unmatched junction bases numbered 3, after V lost 3 bases and J lost 2 bases. The germline CDR1 and CDR2 sequences are LNHDA and SQIVND (reference sequence). The CDR3 loop spans 16 amino acids. Written as DNA, the CDR3 is TGTGCCAGTAGTATCGGACTAGCGGGAATCACAGATACGCAGTATTTT. Encoded protein: CASSIGLAGITDTQYF.

CDR3 protein: CASSQAGGRTLGTDTQYF. For the CDR3, the DNA is TGTGCCAGCAGCCAGGCGGGAGGGAGGACCCTCGGCACAGATACGCAGTATTTT. The J gene is TRBJ2-3, the V gene TRBV4-2; TRBD2 matches 9 bases. The CDR3 covers 18 residues. V shed 3 bases and J 1 base; nucleotides not matched to a gene: 11. Germline V gives CDR1 LGHNA, CDR2 YNFKEQ.

The chain combines TRBV7-6 with TRBJ2-3; 12 bases are a match to TRBD2. Germline V gene data show CDR1 as SGHVS and CDR2 as FNYEAQ. The CDR3 is 16 residues long. The V gene end was trimmed by 1 base and the J gene end by 4 bases; junction bases not matched to a gene: 3. The chain's CDR3 is CASSLGTSGVPDTQYF. CDR3 coding DNA: TGTGCCAGCAGCTTAGGGACTAGCGGGGTCCCAGATACGCAGTATTTT.

V is TRBV28 and J is TRBJ2-5, with 7 bases fitting TRBD1. With 2 bases clipped from V and 5 bases from J, the junction kept 11 bases outside the gene matches. Germline V CDR1 and CDR2: MDHEN, SYDVKM. CDR3 length: 16 residues. CDR3 residues: CASSLEPTGSGETQYF. In DNA form, the CDR3 reads TGTGCCAGCAGTTTAGAGCCGACAGGGTCAGGGGAGACCCAGTACTTC.